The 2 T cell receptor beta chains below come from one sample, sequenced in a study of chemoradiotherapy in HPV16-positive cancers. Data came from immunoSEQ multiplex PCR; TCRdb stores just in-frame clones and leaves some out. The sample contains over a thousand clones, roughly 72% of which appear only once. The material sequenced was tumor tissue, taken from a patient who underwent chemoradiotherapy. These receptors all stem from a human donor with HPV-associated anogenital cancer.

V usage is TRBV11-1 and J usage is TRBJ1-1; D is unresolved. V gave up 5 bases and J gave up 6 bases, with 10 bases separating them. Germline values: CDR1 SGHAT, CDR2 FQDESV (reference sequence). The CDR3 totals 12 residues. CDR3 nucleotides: TGTGCCAGCAGCATCCGCTACTCTGAAGCTTTCTTT. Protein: CASSIRYSEAFF.

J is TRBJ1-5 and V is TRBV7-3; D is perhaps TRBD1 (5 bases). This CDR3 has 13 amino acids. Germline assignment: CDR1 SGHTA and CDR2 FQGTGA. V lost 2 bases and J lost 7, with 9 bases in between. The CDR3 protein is CASSLGDGQPQHF. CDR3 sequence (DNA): TGTGCCAGCAGCTTAGGGGACGGGCAGCCCCAGCATTTT.